The 19 T cell receptor beta chains given below trace back to one sample, sequenced in a study of blood T cell repertoires in COVID-19. The table came from immunoSEQ multiplex PCR; TCRdb's copy has only in-frame clones and leaves some out. The sample has 50,000 to 70,000 clones, 88% seen once. The specimen was peripheral blood. Source of these receptors: a woman aged 70 to 79 with active COVID-19.

The rearrangement joins TRBV28 to TRBJ2-1, with 9 bases aligning to TRBD2. J lost 0 bases, V lost 3 bases, and 6 bases had no gene match. Looked up from germline, CDR1 is MDHEN and CDR2 is SYDVKM. The CDR3 extends over 17 amino acids. CDR3 residues: CASSLSAGGSSYNEQFF. The DNA for the CDR3 is TGTGCCAGCAGTTTGTCGGCGGGAGGGAGCTCCTACAATGAGCAGTTCTTC.

The chain joins TRBV3-1 (or the pseudogene TRBV3-2) to TRBJ1-1; 7 positions agree with TRBD1. V gave up 0 bases and J gave up 0 bases; unmatched junction bases: 4. The CDR3 has 16 amino acids. Germline lookup yields CDR1 LGHDT and CDR2 YNNKEL (reference sequence). The CDR3 DNA reads TGTGCCAGCAGCCAAGATTTGGGACAGATGAACACTGAAGCTTTCTTT. As protein: CASSQDLGQMNTEAFF.

This chain uses TRBV19 with TRBJ2-3, with D possibly matching TRBD1 (5 bases). This CDR3 is 14 amino acids long. Germline V CDR1 and CDR2: LNHDA, SQIVND (reference sequence). V was clipped by 7 bases and J by 0 bases, with 11 bases between them. The CDR3 DNA is TGTGCCAGTAAAATAGGGGTTAGCACAGATACGCAGTATTTT. Amino acid sequence: CASKIGVSTDTQYF.

This clone has a handful of counts. The chain is built from TRBV10-3 and TRBJ1-5; D not certain. CDR1 is ENHRY and CDR2 is SYGVKD in the germline V gene. The length of the CDR3 is 11 residues. Trimming removed 7 bases from V and 7 bases from J, with 8 bases in between. The CDR3 protein is CAITGNQPQHF. The CDR3 DNA reads TGTGCCATCACCGGGAACCAGCCCCAGCATTTT.

This clone has a single count. V and J are TRBV7-9 and TRBJ1-1; 12 bases line up with TRBD1. Germline CDR1 and CDR2: SEHNR and FQNEAQ (reference sequence). There are 17 residues in the CDR3. After removal of 5 bases from V and 0 bases from J, the junction contained 7 bases not matched to a gene. The DNA for the CDR3 is TGTGCCAGCAGCCCCAGAGGGACAGGGGGCATGAACACTGAAGCTTTCTTT. This codes for CASSPRGTGGMNTEAFF. Full variable domain (outside the CDR3, taken from reference TRBV7-9 and TRBJ1-1): DTGVSQNPRHKITKRGQNVTFRCDPISEHNRLYWYRQTLGQGPEFLTYFQNEAQLEKSRLLSDRFSAERPKGSFSTLEIQRTEQGDSAMYLCASSPRGTGGMNTEAFFGQGTRLTVV.

The chain couples TRBV9 to TRBJ2-2, with 15 bases fitting TRBD2. Germline V gene data show CDR1 as SGDLS and CDR2 as YYNGEE. This CDR3 has 16 amino acids. The junction had 3 bases not matched to a gene; V was cut back by 7 bases and J by 2 bases. CDR3 DNA: TGTGCCAGCCGGACTAGCGGGAGGGGAAACACCGGGGAGCTGTTTTTT. Translation gives CASRTSGRGNTGELFF.

This clone was observed a single time. The gene calls are TRBV25-1 and TRBJ2-3, with TRBD2 identical over 8 bases. J was trimmed by 5 bases and V by 6 bases; bases with no gene match: 16. This CDR3 region has 17 residues. CDR1 and CDR2 from the germline V gene are MGHDK and SYGVNS. CDR3 nucleotide sequence: TGTGCCAGCAGGGCGAACAGCGGGAGATTGGTAGGAGATACGCAGTATTTT. Protein sequence: CASRANSGRLVGDTQYF.

The chain is built from TRBV7-6 and TRBJ2-1; no clear D gene. The V and J ends lost 1 base and 5 bases respectively, with 12 bases between them. The CDR3 runs to 15 residues. The germline CDR1 and CDR2 sequences are SGHVS and FNYEAQ. In nucleotides, the CDR3 is TGTGCCAGCAGCTTAGTCGCTAGTCGGAACAATGAGCAGTTCTTC. It encodes CASSLVASRNNEQFF.

V is TRBV28 and J is TRBJ1-1; 7 bases fit TRBD1. Germline-derived CDR1 and CDR2 are MDHEN and SYDVKM. The length of the CDR3 is 16 residues. Losses at the gene ends were 6 bases for V and 2 bases for J; bases not matched to a gene: 12. CDR3 sequence: CASSQGVPYLNTEAFF. Written as DNA, the CDR3 is TGTGCCAGCAGCCAGGGGGTTCCATACCTCAACACTGAAGCTTTCTTT.

This chain uses TRBV30 with TRBJ2-7, with 9 bases lining up with TRBD1. With V trimmed by 3 bases and J by 1 base, 1 base remained unmatched. This CDR3 spans 13 amino acids. The germline V gene encodes CDR1 GTSNPN and CDR2 SVGIG (reference sequence). The CDR3 coding sequence is TGTGCCTGGAGCGGGACAGGGTCCTACGAGCAGTACTTC. It translates to CAWSGTGSYEQYF.

The chain is built from TRBV5-1 and TRBJ1-1; no clear D. The CDR3 has 14 amino acids. In germline, CDR1 is SGHRS, CDR2 YFSETQ. V lost 3 bases, J lost 1 base, and 10 bases lay in between. For the CDR3, the DNA is TGCGCCAGCAGCTCAACAGTCTCGAACACTGAAGCTTTCTTT. Translated, it gives CASSSTVSNTEAFF.

CDR3 loop: CASRATGANEQFF. DNA of the CDR3: TGCGCCAGCAGAGCGACAGGGGCCAATGAGCAGTTCTTC. The chain carries TRBV10-1 and TRBJ2-1; 8 bases line up with TRBD1. The CDR3 has 13 residues. The trim removed 6 bases at V and 6 bases at J, leaving 4 bases unmatched. Germline lookup yields CDR1 WNHNN and CDR2 SYGVQD (reference sequence).

This clone was observed a single time. Here the CDR3 reads CAISESRTGNYGYTF. The CDR3 DNA follows: TGTGCCATCAGCGAAAGTCGGACAGGGAATTATGGCTACACCTTC. This chain uses TRBV10-3 with TRBJ1-2, with 8 bases that match TRBD1. From germline, CDR1 is ENHRY and CDR2 SYGVKD. The CDR3 contains 15 residues. Losses at the gene ends were 6 bases for V and 5 bases for J; bases not matched to a gene: 11.

This clone was seen a single time. The V gene is TRBV7-9, the J gene TRBJ1-4; 7 bases match TRBD1. The trim removed 5 bases at V and 2 bases at J, leaving 2 bases unmatched. The CDR3 has 14 amino acids. The V gene's germline CDR1 is SEHNR and CDR2 FQNEAQ (reference sequence). In DNA, the CDR3 is TGTGCCAGCAGCAAACAGGGGACTAATGAAAAACTGTTTTTT. It yields the protein CASSKQGTNEKLFF.

The chain couples TRBV3-1 (or the pseudogene TRBV3-2) to TRBJ1-5; D possibly corresponds to TRBD1 (5 bases). Germline loops: CDR1 LGHDT, CDR2 YNNKEL (reference sequence). The CDR3 contains 14 residues. V lost 0 bases and J lost 6, with 9 bases in between. The CDR3 bases are TGTGCCAGCAGCCAAGAGGGGGGAACTCAGCCCCAGCATTTT. It codes for CASSQEGGTQPQHF.

This rearrangement joins TRBV4-1 to TRBJ2-7, with 9 bases that match TRBD1. The CDR3 runs 15 residues. From germline, CDR1 is MGHRA and CDR2 YSYEKL. The ends lost 4 bases at V and 7 bases at J; junction bases unmatched: 11. The CDR3 loop is CASSRPGQGPQEQYF. The CDR3 coding sequence is TGCGCCAGCAGCCGCCCGGGACAGGGACCCCAGGAGCAGTACTTC.

This clone occurred once. This sequence joins TRBV28 and TRBJ2-7, with D possibly matching TRBD1 (6 bases). The ends were cut back, 6 bases at V and 4 bases at J, with 22 bases in the middle. CDR1 and CDR2 (germline): MDHEN, SYDVKM. This CDR3 has 16 amino acids. DNA for the CDR3: TGTGCCAGCAGGGAGGAGGCAAGCAGGGGAACTTACGAGCAGTACTTC. Translating gives CASREEASRGTYEQYF.

V usage is TRBV6-5 and J usage is TRBJ2-7; 7 bases line up with TRBD2. The germline V gene has CDR1 MNHEY and CDR2 SVGAGI. V shed 8 bases and J 3 bases; nucleotides not matched to a gene: 13. The CDR3 extends over 15 amino acids. The CDR3 DNA reads TGTGCCAGCGCCCTCTGGGAGGGCTCCCACTACGAGCAGTACTTC. Encoded protein: CASALWEGSHYEQYF.

Worth noting for this clone: The germline gene is not matched at one end of the junction; a read error may be the cause. The chain carries TRBV28 and TRBJ1-5; TRBD1 matches 9 bases. Germline V CDR1 and CDR2: MDHEN, SYDVKM. The CDR3 is 15 amino acids. The CDR3 reads CASCLTGGTHQPQHF. Here the CDR3 DNA reads TGTGCCAGCTGTTTGACAGGGGGGACCCATCAGCCCCAGCATTTT.